The T cell receptor (beta chain) described here comes from a study of T cells in Graves' hyperthyroidism and ophthalmopathy. Study-wide findings and caveats: Most thyroid clonotypes that were expanded above 0.001 also turned up in blood.

V was cut by 2 bases and J by 8 bases, with 16 bases left in between. The CDR3 contains 15 residues. This clonotype was seen repeatedly, ten times or more. What it recognizes is unknown. Regions amplified from RNA transcripts were the TCR beta CDR3 regions. During a first-round RT-PCR of the TCR CDR3, the HTBI primer set was used. TCRdb reprocessed the multiplex PCR reads via MiXCR and lists one record per CDR3 protein. The sample yields around 250,000 distinct CDR3 sequences, about 14% seen once. The rearrangement joins TRBV12-3 or TRBV12-4 to TRBJ1-3; D not certain. Material: blood. This clonotype originated in a woman between 40 and 50 years old with Graves' hyperthyroidism that later progressed to Graves' ophthalmopathy. The CDR3 loop reads CASSLRFEGVHTIYF. The CDR3 DNA reads TGTGCCAGCAGTTTACGGTTCGAGGGTGTGCACACCATATATTTT.